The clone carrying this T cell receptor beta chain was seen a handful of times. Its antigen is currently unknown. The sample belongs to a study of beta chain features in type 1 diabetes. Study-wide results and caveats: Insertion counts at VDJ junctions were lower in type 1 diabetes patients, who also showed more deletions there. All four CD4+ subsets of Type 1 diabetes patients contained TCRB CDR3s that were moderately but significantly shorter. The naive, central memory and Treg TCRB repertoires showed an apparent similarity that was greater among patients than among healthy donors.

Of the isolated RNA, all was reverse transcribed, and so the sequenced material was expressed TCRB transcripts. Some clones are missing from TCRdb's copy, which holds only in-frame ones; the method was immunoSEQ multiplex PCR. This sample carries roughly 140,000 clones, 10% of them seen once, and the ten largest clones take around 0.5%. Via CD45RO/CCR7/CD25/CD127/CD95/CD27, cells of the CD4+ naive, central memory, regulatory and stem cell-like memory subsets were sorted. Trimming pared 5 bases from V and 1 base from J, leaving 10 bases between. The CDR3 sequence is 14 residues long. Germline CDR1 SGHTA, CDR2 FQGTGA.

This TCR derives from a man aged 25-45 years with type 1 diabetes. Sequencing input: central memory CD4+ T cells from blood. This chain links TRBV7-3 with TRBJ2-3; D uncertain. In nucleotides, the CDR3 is TGTGCCAGCAGCCCCCACAGTGGCACAGATACGCAGTATTTT. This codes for CASSPHSGTDTQYF. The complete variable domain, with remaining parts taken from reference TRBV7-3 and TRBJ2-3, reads GAGVSQTPSNKVTEKGKYVELRCDPISGHTALYWYRQSLGQGPEFLIYFQGTGAADDSGLPNDRFFAVRPEGSVSTLKIQRTERGDSAVYLCASSPHSGTDTQYFGPGTRLTVL.